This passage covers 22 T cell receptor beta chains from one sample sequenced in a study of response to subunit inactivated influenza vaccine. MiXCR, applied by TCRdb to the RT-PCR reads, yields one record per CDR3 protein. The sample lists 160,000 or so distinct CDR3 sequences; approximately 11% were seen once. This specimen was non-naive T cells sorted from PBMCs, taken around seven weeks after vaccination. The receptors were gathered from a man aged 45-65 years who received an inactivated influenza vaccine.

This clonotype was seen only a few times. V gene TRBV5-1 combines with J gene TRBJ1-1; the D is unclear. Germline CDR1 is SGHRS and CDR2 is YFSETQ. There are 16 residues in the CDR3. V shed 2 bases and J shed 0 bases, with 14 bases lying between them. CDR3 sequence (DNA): TGCGCCAGCAGCTTCGGCCCGGCCACTTTGAACACTGAAGCTTTCTTT. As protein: CASSFGPATLNTEAFF.

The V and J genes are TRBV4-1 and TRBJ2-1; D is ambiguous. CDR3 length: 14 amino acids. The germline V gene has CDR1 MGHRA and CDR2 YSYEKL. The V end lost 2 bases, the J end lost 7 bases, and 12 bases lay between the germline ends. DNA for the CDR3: TGCGCCAGCAGCCAATTGACTTCCGGTAATGAGCAGTTCTTC. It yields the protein CASSQLTSGNEQFF.

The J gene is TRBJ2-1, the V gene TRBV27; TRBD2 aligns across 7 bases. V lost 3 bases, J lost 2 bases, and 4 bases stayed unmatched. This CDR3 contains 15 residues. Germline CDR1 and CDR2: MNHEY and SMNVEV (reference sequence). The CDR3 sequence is CASSFKRGTYNEQFF. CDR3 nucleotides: TGTGCCAGCAGTTTCAAGCGGGGTACCTACAATGAGCAGTTCTTC.

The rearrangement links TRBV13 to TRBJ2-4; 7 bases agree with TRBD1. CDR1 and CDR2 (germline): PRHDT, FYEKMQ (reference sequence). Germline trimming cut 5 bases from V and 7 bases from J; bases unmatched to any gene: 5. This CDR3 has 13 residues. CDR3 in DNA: TGTGCCAGCAGCCGACAGGGATCGAACATTCAGTACTTC. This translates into CASSRQGSNIQYF.

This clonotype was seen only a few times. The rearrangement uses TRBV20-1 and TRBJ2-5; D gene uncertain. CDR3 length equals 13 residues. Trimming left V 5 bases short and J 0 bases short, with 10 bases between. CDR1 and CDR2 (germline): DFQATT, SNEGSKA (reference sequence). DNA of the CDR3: TGCAGTGCTCCCGGACCTTACCAAGAGACCCAGTACTTC. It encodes CSAPGPYQETQYF.

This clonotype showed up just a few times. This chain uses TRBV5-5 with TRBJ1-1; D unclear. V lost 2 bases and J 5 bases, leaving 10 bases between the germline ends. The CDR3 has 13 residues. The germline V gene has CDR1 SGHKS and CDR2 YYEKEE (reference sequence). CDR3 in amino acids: CASSFVVATEAFF. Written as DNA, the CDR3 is TGTGCCAGCAGCTTCGTAGTGGCAACTGAAGCTTTCTTT.

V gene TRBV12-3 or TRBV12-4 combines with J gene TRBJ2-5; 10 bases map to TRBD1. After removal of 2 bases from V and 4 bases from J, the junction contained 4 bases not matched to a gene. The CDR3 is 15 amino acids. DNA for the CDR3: TGTGCCAGCAGTTTATTTGGGACAGGGGTAGAGACCCAGTACTTC. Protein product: CASSLFGTGVETQYF.

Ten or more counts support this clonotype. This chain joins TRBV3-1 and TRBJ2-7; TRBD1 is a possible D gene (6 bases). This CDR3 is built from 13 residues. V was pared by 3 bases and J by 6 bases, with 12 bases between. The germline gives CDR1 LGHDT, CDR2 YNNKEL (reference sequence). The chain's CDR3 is CASSQGQRGEQYF. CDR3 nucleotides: TGTGCCAGCAGCCAGGGACAAAGAGGCGAGCAGTACTTC.

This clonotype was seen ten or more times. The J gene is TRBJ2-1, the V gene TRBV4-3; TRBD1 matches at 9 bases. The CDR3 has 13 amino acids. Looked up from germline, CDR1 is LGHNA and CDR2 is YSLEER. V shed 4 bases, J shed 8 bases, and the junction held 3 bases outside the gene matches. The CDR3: CASSRDRGYEQFF. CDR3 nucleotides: TGCGCCAGCAGCCGCGACAGGGGGTATGAGCAGTTCTTC.

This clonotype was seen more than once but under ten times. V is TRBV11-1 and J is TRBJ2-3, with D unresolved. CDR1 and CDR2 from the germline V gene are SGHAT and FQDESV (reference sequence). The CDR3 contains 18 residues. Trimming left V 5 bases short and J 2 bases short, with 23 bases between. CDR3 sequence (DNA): TGTGCCAGCAGCAGCTTAGCTGGTTTGGCAGCTCTCACAGATACGCAGTATTTT. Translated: CASSSLAGLAALTDTQYF.

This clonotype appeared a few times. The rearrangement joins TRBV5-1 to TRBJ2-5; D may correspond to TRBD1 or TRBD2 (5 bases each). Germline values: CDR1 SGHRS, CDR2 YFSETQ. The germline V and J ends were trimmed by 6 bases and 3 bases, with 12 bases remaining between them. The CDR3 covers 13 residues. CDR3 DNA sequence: TGCGCCAGCATGGGGGATCGCAAAGAGACCCAGTACTTC. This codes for CASMGDRKETQYF.

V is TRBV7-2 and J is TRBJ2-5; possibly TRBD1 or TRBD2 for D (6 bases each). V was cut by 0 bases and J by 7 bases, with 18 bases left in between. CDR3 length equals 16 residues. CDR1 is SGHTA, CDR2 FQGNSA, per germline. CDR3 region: CASSLAGQGRWGTQYF. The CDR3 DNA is TGTGCCAGCAGCTTAGCGGGGCAGGGGAGGTGGGGGACCCAGTACTTC.

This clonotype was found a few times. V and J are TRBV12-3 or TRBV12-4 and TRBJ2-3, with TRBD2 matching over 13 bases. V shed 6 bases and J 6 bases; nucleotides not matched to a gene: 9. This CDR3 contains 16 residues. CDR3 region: CASSGTSGDSADTQYF. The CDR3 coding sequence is TGTGCCAGCAGCGGGACTAGCGGGGATAGTGCGGATACGCAGTATTTT.

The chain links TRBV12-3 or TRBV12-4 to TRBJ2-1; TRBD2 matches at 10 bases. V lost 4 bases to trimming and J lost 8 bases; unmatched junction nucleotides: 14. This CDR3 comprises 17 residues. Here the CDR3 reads CASSSASGRDPTDEQFF. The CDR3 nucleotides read TGTGCCAGCAGTTCTGCCAGCGGGAGGGACCCTACGGATGAGCAGTTCTTC.

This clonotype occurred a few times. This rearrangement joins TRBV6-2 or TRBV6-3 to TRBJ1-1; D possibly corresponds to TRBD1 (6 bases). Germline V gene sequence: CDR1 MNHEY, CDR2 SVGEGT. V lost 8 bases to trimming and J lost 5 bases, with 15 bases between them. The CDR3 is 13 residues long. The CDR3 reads CASLRRDTTEAFF. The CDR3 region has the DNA TGTGCCAGCCTCCGACGGGACACAACTGAAGCTTTCTTT.

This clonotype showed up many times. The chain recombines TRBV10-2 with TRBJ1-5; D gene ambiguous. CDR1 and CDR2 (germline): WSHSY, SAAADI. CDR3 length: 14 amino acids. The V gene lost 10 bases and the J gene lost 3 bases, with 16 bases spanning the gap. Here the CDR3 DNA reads TGCGCCACCTCATCGGACGGCTTCAATCAGCCCCAGCATTTT. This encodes CATSSDGFNQPQHF.

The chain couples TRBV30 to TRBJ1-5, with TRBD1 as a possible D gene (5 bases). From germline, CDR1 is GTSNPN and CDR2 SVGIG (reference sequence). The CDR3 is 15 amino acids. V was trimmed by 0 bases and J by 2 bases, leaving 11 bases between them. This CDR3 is CAWSVLGAGNQPQHF. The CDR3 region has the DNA TGTGCCTGGAGTGTACTTGGGGCCGGCAATCAGCCCCAGCATTTT.

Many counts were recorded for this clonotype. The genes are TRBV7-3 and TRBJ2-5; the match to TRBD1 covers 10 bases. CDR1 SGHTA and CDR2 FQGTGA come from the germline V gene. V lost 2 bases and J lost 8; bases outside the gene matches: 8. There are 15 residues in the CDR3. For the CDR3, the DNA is TGTGCCAGCAGCTTAGAGGGACAGGGGAAGAGAACCCAGTACTTC. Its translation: CASSLEGQGKRTQYF.

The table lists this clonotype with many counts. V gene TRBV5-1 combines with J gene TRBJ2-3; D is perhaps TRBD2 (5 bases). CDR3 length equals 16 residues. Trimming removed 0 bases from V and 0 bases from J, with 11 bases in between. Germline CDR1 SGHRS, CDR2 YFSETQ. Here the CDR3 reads CASSLDPRGSTDTQYF. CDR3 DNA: TGCGCCAGCAGCTTGGATCCCCGGGGTAGCACAGATACGCAGTATTTT.

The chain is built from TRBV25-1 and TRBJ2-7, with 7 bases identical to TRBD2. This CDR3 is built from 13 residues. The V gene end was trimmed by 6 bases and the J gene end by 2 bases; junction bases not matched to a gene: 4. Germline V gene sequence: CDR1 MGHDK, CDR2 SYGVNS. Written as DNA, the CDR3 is TGTGCCAGCAGGGCTGCGGGGGCCTACGAGCAGTACTTC. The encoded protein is CASRAAGAYEQYF.

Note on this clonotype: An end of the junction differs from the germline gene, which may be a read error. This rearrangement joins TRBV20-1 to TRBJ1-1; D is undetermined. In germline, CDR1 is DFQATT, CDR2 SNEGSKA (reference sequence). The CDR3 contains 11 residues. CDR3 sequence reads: CSARPNPEAFF. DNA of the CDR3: TGCAGTGCTAGACCGAACCCTGAAGCTTTCTTT.

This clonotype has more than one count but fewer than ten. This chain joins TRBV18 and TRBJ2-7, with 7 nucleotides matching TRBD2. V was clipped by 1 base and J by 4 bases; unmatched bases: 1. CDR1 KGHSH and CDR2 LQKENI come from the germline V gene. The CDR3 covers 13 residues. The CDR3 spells CASSPREGYEQYF. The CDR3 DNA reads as TGTGCCAGCTCACCACGGGAGGGTTACGAGCAGTACTTC.